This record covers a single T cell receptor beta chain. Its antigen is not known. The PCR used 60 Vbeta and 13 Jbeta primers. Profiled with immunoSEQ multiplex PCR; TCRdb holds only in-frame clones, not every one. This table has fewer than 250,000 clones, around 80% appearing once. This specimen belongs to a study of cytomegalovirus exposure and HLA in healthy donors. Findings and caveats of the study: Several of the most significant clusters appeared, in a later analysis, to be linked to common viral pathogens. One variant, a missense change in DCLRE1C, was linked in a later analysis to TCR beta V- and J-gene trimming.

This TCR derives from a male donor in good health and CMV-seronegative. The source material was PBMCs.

CDR3 sequence (DNA): TGCGCCAGCAGCATGGGACTAGCGGGAGAGACCCAGTACTTC. Protein: CASSMGLAGETQYF. This chain links TRBV5-1 with TRBJ2-5, with TRBD2 matching over 12 bases. The CDR3 runs to 14 residues. Germline CDR1 is SGHRS and CDR2 is YFSETQ. Trimming took 4 bases from V and 4 from J; bases not matched to a gene: 2. The full variable domain, in which reference TRBV5-1 and TRBJ2-5 provide the parts outside the CDR3, is KAGVTQTPRYLIKTRGQQVTLSCSPISGHRSVSWYQQTPGQGLQFLFEYFSETQRNKGNFPGRFSGRQFSNSRSEMNVSTLELGDSALYLCASSMGLAGETQYFGPGTRLLVL.